This is a list of T cell receptor beta chains from one sample in a study of shared clonotypes between healthy human individuals. Here immunoSEQ multiplex PCR was the method, and the copy in TCRdb shows in-frame clones only, minus some. The table has about 2.4 million clones, roughly nine tenths seen once; the top ten hold around 0.14%. The sample consisted of naive CD4+ T cells sorted from blood. All receptors come from a man younger than 35 in good health. The CDR3 runs from the conserved cysteine through the conserved F or W. A D gene is named only where the DNA matches it firmly. Not every row has a clone size; where given, it reads once, few, many or a size class.

CDR3nt: TGTGCCAGCAGCTTAGGGACAGGGCTTGGCTACACCTTC; CDR3aa: CASSLGTGLGYTF; abundance: -; v_gene: TRBV7-2; j_gene: TRBJ1-2; len: 13; d_gene: TRBD1
CDR3nt: TGTGCCAGCAGCTTTGGTGGGGGTAGCACAGATACGCAGTATTTT; CDR3aa: CASSFGGGSTDTQYF; abundance: -; v_gene: TRBV5-5; j_gene: TRBJ2-3; len: 15; d_gene: -
CDR3nt: TGCGCCAGCAGCCCCGGGACGGCGAATGAAAAACTGTTTTTT; CDR3aa: CASSPGTANEKLFF; abundance: -; v_gene: TRBV5-1; j_gene: TRBJ1-4; len: 14; d_gene: -
CDR3nt: TGTGCCAGCAGTGAATTTCTTGGTAATAGCCGACGCACAGATACGCAGTATTTT; CDR3aa: CASSEFLGNSRRTDTQYF; abundance: -; v_gene: TRBV6-1; j_gene: TRBJ2-3; len: 18; d_gene: -
CDR3nt: TGTGCCAGCAGCTACAGCGGCACAGATACGCAGTATTTT; CDR3aa: CASSYSGTDTQYF; abundance: -; v_gene: TRBV7-2; j_gene: TRBJ2-3; len: 13; d_gene: -
CDR3nt: TGCAGTGCTAGAAGCACTGAAGCTTTCTTT; CDR3aa: CSARSTEAFF; abundance: -; v_gene: TRBV20-1; j_gene: TRBJ1-1; len: 10; d_gene: -
CDR3nt: TGTGCCAGCAGCCAAGATCTTTCGCCCGGGCTAACCGAGCAGTACTTC; CDR3aa: CASSQDLSPGLTEQYF; abundance: -; v_gene: TRBV14; j_gene: TRBJ2-7; len: 16; d_gene: -
CDR3nt: TGTGCCGGTGGGACCTCCTACGAGCAGTACTTC; CDR3aa: CAGGTSYEQYF; abundance: -; v_gene: TRBV30; j_gene: TRBJ2-7; len: 11; d_gene: -
CDR3nt: TGTGCCAGCAGCTTAGGCCAGGGGAGCTCCTACGAGCAGTACTTC; CDR3aa: CASSLGQGSSYEQYF; abundance: -; v_gene: TRBV7-9; j_gene: TRBJ2-7; len: 15; d_gene: -
CDR3nt: TGTGCCTGGAGTGTACTCTCCTACGAGCAGTACTTC; CDR3aa: CAWSVLSYEQYF; abundance: -; v_gene: TRBV30; j_gene: TRBJ2-7; len: 12; d_gene: -
CDR3nt: TGCGCCAGCAGCCCACAACGGGGGCCAGCTAACTATGGCTACACCTTC; CDR3aa: CASSPQRGPANYGYTF; abundance: -; v_gene: TRBV4-1; j_gene: TRBJ1-2; len: 16; d_gene: -
CDR3nt: TGTGCCAGCAGCCGATTAGCGGTTGGGGGCGAGCAGTACTTC; CDR3aa: CASSRLAVGGEQYF; abundance: -; v_gene: TRBV7-2; j_gene: TRBJ2-7; len: 14; d_gene: -
CDR3nt: TGTGCCAGTTACCCCGGGACAGCCAACACCGGGGAGCTGTTTTTT; CDR3aa: CASYPGTANTGELFF; abundance: -; v_gene: TRBV2; j_gene: TRBJ2-2; len: 15; d_gene: TRBD1
CDR3nt: TGCGCCAGCAGCCCAGCCGGGACTAGCGGCTACGAGCAGTACTTC; CDR3aa: CASSPAGTSGYEQYF; abundance: -; v_gene: TRBV5-1; j_gene: TRBJ2-7; len: 15; d_gene: TRBD2
CDR3nt: TGTGCCAGCAGTTTAACTGTAGGCAATGAGCAGTTCTTC; CDR3aa: CASSLTVGNEQFF; abundance: once; v_gene: TRBV2; j_gene: TRBJ2-1; len: 13; d_gene: -
CDR3nt: TGCGCCAGCTCTAACCGGGAAGCCTACAATGAGCAGTTCTTC; CDR3aa: CASSNREAYNEQFF; abundance: once; v_gene: TRBV4-1; j_gene: TRBJ2-1; len: 14; d_gene: -
CDR3nt: TGTGCCAGCACCCTATGGGGTACTGAAGCTTTCTTT; CDR3aa: CASTLWGTEAFF; abundance: -; v_gene: TRBV6-1; j_gene: TRBJ1-1; len: 12; d_gene: -
CDR3nt: TGTGCCAGCAGTCCCGGGACAGGGGGACGAGAGACCCAGTACTTC; CDR3aa: CASSPGTGGRETQYF; abundance: -; v_gene: TRBV6-6; j_gene: TRBJ2-5; len: 15; d_gene: TRBD1
CDR3nt: TGCGCCAGCAGCAGCCGGACAGGGGGCGTTGGCTATGGCTACACCTTC; CDR3aa: CASSSRTGGVGYGYTF; abundance: -; v_gene: TRBV4-1; j_gene: TRBJ1-2; len: 16; d_gene: TRBD1
CDR3nt: TGTGCCACCAGCAGAGTTCATCTGGGACTAGCGCTGAACAATGAGCAGTTCTTC; CDR3aa: CATSRVHLGLALNNEQFF; abundance: -; v_gene: TRBV15; j_gene: TRBJ2-1; len: 18; d_gene: TRBD2
CDR3nt: TGTGCCAGCAGTAAAAGGTCCAGCGACTACAATGAGCAGTTCTTC; CDR3aa: CASSKRSSDYNEQFF; abundance: -; v_gene: TRBV6-5; j_gene: TRBJ2-1; len: 15; d_gene: -
CDR3nt: TGTGCCAGCAGTGTGTCAGGTGTTCCCACTGAAGCTTTCTTT; CDR3aa: CASSVSGVPTEAFF; abundance: -; v_gene: TRBV2; j_gene: TRBJ1-1; len: 14; d_gene: -
CDR3nt: TGCAGCGTGGCTAGCGGGGGGGCTGAGACCCAGTACTTC; CDR3aa: CSVASGGAETQYF; abundance: -; v_gene: TRBV29-1; j_gene: TRBJ2-5; len: 13; d_gene: TRBD2
CDR3nt: TGTGCCAGCAGCCGAACATCCTCCTCTGGAAACACCATATATTTT; CDR3aa: CASSRTSSSGNTIYF; abundance: -; v_gene: TRBV7-2; j_gene: TRBJ1-3; len: 15; d_gene: -
CDR3nt: TGTGCCAGTAGTAATCAGGGGGGGGCCTACGAGCAGTACTTC; CDR3aa: CASSNQGGAYEQYF; abundance: -; v_gene: TRBV19; j_gene: TRBJ2-7; len: 14; d_gene: -
CDR3nt: TGTGCCAGCACCCCAGGGACCTCCTACGAGCAGTACTTC; CDR3aa: CASTPGTSYEQYF; abundance: -; v_gene: TRBV7-2; j_gene: TRBJ2-7; len: 13; d_gene: -
CDR3nt: TGCAGCGTCCACAGGGGGCTAGAAGCTTTCTTT; CDR3aa: CSVHRGLEAFF; abundance: -; v_gene: TRBV29-1; j_gene: TRBJ1-1; len: 11; d_gene: TRBD1